A single sample gave rise to the 7 T cell receptor beta chains below, sequenced in a study of beta chain features in type 1 diabetes. For these TCRs, the target antigens are not known. General observations from the study: Moderate yet significant TCRB CDR3 shortening was seen in Type 1 diabetes patients in all four CD4+ subsets.

The isolated RNA, all of it, was reverse transcribed, so expressed TCRB transcripts were what got sequenced. Generated by immunoSEQ multiplex PCR, the TCRdb table keeps only in-frame clones and is missing some. Of 300,000 to 450,000 clones listed, roughly an eighth are singletons. The sequenced sample was naive CD4+ T cells from blood. Receptors originate from a woman between 18 and 30 years old with type 1 diabetes.

The chain joins TRBV10-3 to TRBJ1-2; D is undetermined. Germline CDR1 and CDR2: ENHRY and SYGVKD. The CDR3 spans 13 residues. The V gene lost 3 bases and the J gene lost 4 bases, with 9 bases spanning the gap. CDR3 DNA sequence: TGTGCCATCAGTGAATCGCAGGTCTATGGCTACACCTTC. This sequence encodes CAISESQVYGYTF.

CDR3 protein: CASTPSGTGGYYEQYF. DNA for the CDR3: TGTGCCAGCACCCCCTCGGGGACAGGGGGCTACTACGAGCAGTACTTC. This chain uses TRBV28 with TRBJ2-7, with 12 bases fitting TRBD1. In germline, CDR1 is MDHEN, CDR2 SYDVKM. The CDR3 is 16 residues long. V gave up 7 bases and J gave up 3 bases; unmatched junction bases: 10.

The chain employs TRBV16 and TRBJ1-4; D is possibly TRBD1 (5 bases). The CDR3 covers 13 residues. Looked up from germline, CDR1 is KGHSY and CDR2 is FQNENV. V was trimmed by 5 bases and J by 8 bases, leaving 12 bases between them. The CDR3 here is CASSAGRSEKLFF. The CDR3 coding sequence is TGTGCCAGCAGCGCGGGACGGTCGGAAAAACTGTTTTTT.

The genes are TRBV5-1 and TRBJ2-1; TRBD2 aligns across 8 bases. Trimming took 2 bases from V and 9 from J; bases not matched to a gene: 10. Germline V CDR1 and CDR2: SGHRS, YFSETQ. CDR3 length equals 15 residues. CDR3 in amino acids: CASSFQAGVSPEQFF. The CDR3 DNA is TGCGCCAGCAGCTTTCAAGCGGGAGTATCCCCTGAGCAGTTCTTC.

This chain joins TRBV18 and TRBJ1-1; 9 bases are shared with TRBD1. Germline assignment: CDR1 KGHSH and CDR2 LQKENI. The CDR3 runs to 15 residues. V gave up 6 bases and J gave up 6 bases; unmatched junction bases: 11. The DNA of the CDR3 is TGTGCCAGCTCTCCCTCCGGGACAGGGCCCTCTGAAGCTTTCTTT. Amino acids: CASSPSGTGPSEAFF.

This rearrangement joins TRBV19 to TRBJ2-5; D is unresolved. The CDR3 has 14 residues. The V end was cut by 2 bases, the J end by 5 bases, with 12 bases between. Germline V gene sequence: CDR1 LNHDA, CDR2 SQIVND (reference sequence). CDR3 DNA: TGTGCCAGTAGTATAAGCCCAGGTGGGGAGACCCAGTACTTC. Its translation is CASSISPGGETQYF.

The chain couples TRBV4-3 to TRBJ2-2, with 10 positions matching TRBD2. With 4 bases clipped from V and 6 bases from J, the junction kept 8 bases outside the gene matches. Germline values: CDR1 LGHNA, CDR2 YSLEER. This CDR3 comprises 16 residues. Written as DNA, the CDR3 is TGCGCCAGCAGCCGAGCCTTAGCGGGAGGTCCCGGGGAGCTGTTTTTT. Protein sequence: CASSRALAGGPGELFF.